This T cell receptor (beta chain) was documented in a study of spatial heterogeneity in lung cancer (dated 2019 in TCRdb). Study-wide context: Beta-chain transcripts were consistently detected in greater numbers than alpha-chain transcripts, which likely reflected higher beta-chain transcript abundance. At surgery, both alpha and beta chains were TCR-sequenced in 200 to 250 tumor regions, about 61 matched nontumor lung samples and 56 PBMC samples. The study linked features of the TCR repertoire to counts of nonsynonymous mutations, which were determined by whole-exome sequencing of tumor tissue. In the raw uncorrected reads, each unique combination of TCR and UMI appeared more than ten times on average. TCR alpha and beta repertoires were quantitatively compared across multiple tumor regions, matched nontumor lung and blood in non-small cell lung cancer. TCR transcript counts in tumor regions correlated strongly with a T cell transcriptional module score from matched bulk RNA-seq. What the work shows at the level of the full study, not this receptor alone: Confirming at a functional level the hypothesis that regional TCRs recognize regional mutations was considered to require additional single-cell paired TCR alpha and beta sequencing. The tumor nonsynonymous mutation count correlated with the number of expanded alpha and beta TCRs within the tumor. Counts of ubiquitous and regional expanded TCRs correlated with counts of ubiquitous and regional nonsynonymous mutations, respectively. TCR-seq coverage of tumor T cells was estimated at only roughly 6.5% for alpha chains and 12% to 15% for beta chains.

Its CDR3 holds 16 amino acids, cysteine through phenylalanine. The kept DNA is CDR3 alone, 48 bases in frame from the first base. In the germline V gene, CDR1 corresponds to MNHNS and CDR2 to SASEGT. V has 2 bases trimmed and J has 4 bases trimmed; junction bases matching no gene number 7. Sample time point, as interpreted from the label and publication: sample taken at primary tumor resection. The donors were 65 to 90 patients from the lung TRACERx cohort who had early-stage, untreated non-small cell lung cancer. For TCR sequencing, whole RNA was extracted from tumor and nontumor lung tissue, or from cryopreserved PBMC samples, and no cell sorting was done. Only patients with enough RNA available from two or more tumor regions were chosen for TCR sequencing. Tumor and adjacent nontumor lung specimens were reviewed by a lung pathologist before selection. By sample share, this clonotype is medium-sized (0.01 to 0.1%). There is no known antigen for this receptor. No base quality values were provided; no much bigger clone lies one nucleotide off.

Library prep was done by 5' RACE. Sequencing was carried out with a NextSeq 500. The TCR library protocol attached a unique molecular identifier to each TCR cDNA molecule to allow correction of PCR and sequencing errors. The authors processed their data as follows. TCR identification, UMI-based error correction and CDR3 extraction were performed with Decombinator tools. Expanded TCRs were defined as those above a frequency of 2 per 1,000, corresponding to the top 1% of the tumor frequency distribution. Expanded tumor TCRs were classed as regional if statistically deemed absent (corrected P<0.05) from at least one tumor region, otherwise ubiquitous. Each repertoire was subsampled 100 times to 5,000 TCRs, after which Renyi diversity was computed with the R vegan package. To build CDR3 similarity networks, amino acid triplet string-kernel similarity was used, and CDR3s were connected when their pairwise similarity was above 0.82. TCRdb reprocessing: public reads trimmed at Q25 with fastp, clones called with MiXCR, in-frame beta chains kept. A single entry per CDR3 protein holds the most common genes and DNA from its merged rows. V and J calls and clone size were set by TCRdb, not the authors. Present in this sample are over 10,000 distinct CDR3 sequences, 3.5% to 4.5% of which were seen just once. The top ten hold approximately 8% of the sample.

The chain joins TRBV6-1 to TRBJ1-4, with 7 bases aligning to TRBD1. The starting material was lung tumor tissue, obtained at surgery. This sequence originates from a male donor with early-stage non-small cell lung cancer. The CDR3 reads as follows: CASSESQGVLNEKLFF. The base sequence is TGTGCCAGCAGTGAAAGCCAGGGGGTGCTTAATGAAAAACTGTTTTTT.